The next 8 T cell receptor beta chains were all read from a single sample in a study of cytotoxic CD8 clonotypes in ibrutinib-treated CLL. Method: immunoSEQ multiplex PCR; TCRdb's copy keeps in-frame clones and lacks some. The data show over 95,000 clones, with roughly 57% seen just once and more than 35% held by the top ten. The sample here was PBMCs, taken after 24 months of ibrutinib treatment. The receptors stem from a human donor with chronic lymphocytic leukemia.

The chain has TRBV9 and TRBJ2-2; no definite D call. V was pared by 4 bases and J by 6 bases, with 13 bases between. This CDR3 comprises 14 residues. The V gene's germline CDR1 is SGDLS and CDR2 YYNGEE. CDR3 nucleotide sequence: TGTGCCAGCAGCACCGACTCATTTTCCGGGGAGCTGTTTTTT. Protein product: CASSTDSFSGELFF. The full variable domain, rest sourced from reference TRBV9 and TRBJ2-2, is DSGVTQTPKHLITATGQRVTLRCSPRSGDLSVYWYQQSLDQGLQFLIQYYNGEERAKGNILERFSAQQFPDLHSELNLSSLELGDSALYFCASSTDSFSGELFFGEGSRLTVL.

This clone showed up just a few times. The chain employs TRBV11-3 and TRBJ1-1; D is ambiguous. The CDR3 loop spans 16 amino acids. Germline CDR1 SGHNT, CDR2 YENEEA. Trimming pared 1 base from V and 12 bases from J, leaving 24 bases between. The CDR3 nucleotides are TGTGCCAGCAGCTTAGCAGGAAAGGGTGTACGTGGGGAGACTTTCTTT. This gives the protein CASSLAGKGVRGETFF.

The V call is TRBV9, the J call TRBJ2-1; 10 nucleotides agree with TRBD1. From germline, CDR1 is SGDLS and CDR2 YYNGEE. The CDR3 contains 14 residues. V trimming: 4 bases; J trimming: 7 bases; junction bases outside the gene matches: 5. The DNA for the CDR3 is TGTGCCAGCAGCCCCCGACAGGGGGCGAATGAGCAGTTCTTC. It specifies CASSPRQGANEQFF.

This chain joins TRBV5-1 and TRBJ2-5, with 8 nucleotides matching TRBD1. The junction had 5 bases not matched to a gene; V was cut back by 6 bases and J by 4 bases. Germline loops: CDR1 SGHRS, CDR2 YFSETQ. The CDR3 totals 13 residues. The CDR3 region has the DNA TGCGCCAGCAACCCAGGGGGCGGAGAGACCCAGTACTTC. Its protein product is CASNPGGGETQYF.

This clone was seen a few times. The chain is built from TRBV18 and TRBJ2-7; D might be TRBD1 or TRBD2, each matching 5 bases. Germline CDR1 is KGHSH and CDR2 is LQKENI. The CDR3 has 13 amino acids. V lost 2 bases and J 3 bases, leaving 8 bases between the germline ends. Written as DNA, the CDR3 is TGTGCCAGCTCACCAGGGGGAGACTACGAGCAGTACTTC. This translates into CASSPGGDYEQYF.

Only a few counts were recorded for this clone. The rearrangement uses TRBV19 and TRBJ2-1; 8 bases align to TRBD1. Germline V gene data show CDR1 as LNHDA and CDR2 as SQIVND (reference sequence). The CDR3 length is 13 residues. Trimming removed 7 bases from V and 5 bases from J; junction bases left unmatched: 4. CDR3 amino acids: CASTRTGNNEQFF. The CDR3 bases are TGTGCCAGTACCAGGACAGGGAACAATGAGCAGTTCTTC.

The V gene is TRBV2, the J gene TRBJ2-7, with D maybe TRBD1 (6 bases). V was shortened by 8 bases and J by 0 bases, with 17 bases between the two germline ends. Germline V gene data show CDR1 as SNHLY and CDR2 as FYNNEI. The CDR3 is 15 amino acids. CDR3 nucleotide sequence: TGTGCCAGCGCCTGGGGGCAGACAGACTCCTACGAGCAGTACTTC. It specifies CASAWGQTDSYEQYF. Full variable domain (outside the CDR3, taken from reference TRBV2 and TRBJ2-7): EPEVTQTPSHQVTQMGQEVILRCVPISNHLYFYWYRQILGQKVEFLVSFYNNEISEKSEIFDDQFSVERPDGSNFTLKIRSTKLEDSAMYFCASAWGQTDSYEQYFGPGTRLTVT.

CDR3 region: CASSSPRGGETQYF. CDR3 DNA sequence: TGTGCCAGCAGCTCCCCCAGGGGGGGAGAGACCCAGTACTTC. J is TRBJ2-5 and V is TRBV5-6; D is perhaps TRBD1 or TRBD2 (7 bases each). CDR1 is SGHDT and CDR2 is YYEEEE in the germline V gene. The V end lost 3 bases, the J end lost 4 bases, and 13 bases lay between the germline ends. The CDR3 is made up of 14 amino acids.